A single sample gave rise to the 27 T cell receptor beta chains below, sequenced in a study of neurological immune-mediated disorders. TCRdb itself ran the 5' RACE reads through MiXCR, one entry per CDR3 protein. The table has about 50,000 distinct CDR3 sequences, just over 3% seen once. Sequencing was carried out using PBMCs. These receptors were taken from a woman aged 45-65 years with multiple sclerosis.

This clonotype was recorded many times. The V gene is TRBV7-9, the J gene TRBJ2-3; no clear D. The V gene's germline CDR1 is SEHNR and CDR2 FQNEAQ (reference sequence). CDR3 length: 13 residues. V lost 5 bases to trimming and J lost 2 bases, with 8 bases between them. The CDR3 nucleotides are TGTGCCAGCAGCCCTAAAATCACAGATACGCAGTATTTT. Its translation is CASSPKITDTQYF.

This clonotype was observed many times. The gene calls are TRBV3-1 and TRBJ2-7, with D perhaps matching TRBD1 (6 bases). Per germline, CDR1 LGHDT and CDR2 YNNKEL (reference sequence). The CDR3 consists of 14 residues. Trimming removed 3 bases from V and 5 bases from J, with 14 bases in between. CDR3 sequence reads: CASSHRDTGHEQYV. The CDR3 coding sequence is TGTGCCAGCAGCCACCGGGACACTGGACACGAGCAGTACGTC.

Ten or more counts support this clonotype. Since a much larger clone is just one base distant, this may be a read error. The chain couples TRBV6-1 to TRBJ1-5, with D unresolved. The germline V gene encodes CDR1 MNHNS and CDR2 SASEGT. The CDR3 consists of 13 residues. DNA for the CDR3: TGTGCCAGCAGTGAGGCTAGCAATCAGCCCCAGAATTTT. This sequence encodes CASSEASNQPQNF.

This clonotype was seen many times. The V and J genes are TRBV20-1 and TRBJ2-3; D not resolved. The CDR3 consists of 14 residues. Looked up from germline, CDR1 is DFQATT and CDR2 is SNEGSKA (reference sequence). V lost 3 bases and J lost 1, with 11 bases in between. CDR3 DNA sequence: TGCAGTGCTAGGCATTCTCGGGGCACAGATACGCAGTATTTT. Amino acids: CSARHSRGTDTQYF.

This clonotype occurred many times. The rearrangement uses TRBV6-6 and TRBJ2-5; D is perhaps TRBD1 (5 bases). Trimming pared 2 bases from V and 4 bases from J, leaving 5 bases between. Per the germline V gene, CDR1 is MNHNY and CDR2 is SVGAGI (reference sequence). The CDR3 consists of 12 residues. The CDR3 nucleotides are TGTGCCAGCAGTTACAGGGGAGAGACCCAGTACTTC. This gives the protein CASSYRGETQYF.

This clonotype was picked up many times. The gene calls are TRBV20-1 and TRBJ2-2, with D unclear. V lost 0 bases to trimming and J lost 5 bases, with 7 bases between them. Germline V gives CDR1 DFQATT, CDR2 SNEGSKA (reference sequence). The CDR3 is 13 residues long. CDR3 DNA: TGCAGTGCTAGAGATTGGCGGACCGGGGAGCTGTTTTTT. This sequence encodes CSARDWRTGELFF.

Sample share makes this clonotype medium-sized. The chain couples TRBV20-1 to TRBJ2-1, with 12 bases fitting TRBD2. CDR3 size: 16 residues. V lost 0 bases, J lost 2 bases, and 2 bases stayed unmatched. In germline, CDR1 is DFQATT, CDR2 SNEGSKA (reference sequence). CDR3 DNA: TGCAGTGCTAGAGATTCTAGCGGGGGGGCCTACAATGAGCAGTTCTTC. This translates into CSARDSSGGAYNEQFF.

Only a few counts were recorded for this clonotype. This chain connects TRBV4-1 to TRBJ1-5; D remains ambiguous. CDR1 is MGHRA, CDR2 YSYEKL, per germline. The CDR3 is 14 residues long. The V end was cut by 5 bases, the J end by 0 bases, with 8 bases between. The CDR3 reads CASSKTDSNQPQHF. CDR3 sequence (DNA): TGCGCCAGCAGCAAAACAGATAGCAATCAGCCCCAGCATTTT.

In its sample, this clonotype was seen many times. The chain joins TRBV20-1 to TRBJ2-7, with D maybe TRBD2 (6 bases). V lost 3 bases, J lost 6 bases, and 12 bases lay in between. CDR1 DFQATT and CDR2 SNEGSKA come from the germline V gene (reference sequence). The CDR3 sequence is 12 residues long. CDR3 loop: CSASRVGGEQYF. CDR3 bases: TGCAGTGCTAGCCGGGTGGGAGGCGAGCAGTACTTC.

This clonotype was observed many times. The gene calls are TRBV15 and TRBJ1-1, with 8 bases identical to TRBD1. Germline values: CDR1 LNHNV, CDR2 YYDKDF (reference sequence). V dropped 7 bases and J dropped 0; count of bases not matched to a gene: 4. The CDR3 is 14 amino acids. The CDR3 here is CATKGQAMNTEAFF. CDR3 sequence (DNA): TGTGCCACCAAGGGACAGGCGATGAACACTGAAGCTTTCTTT.

The chain recombines TRBV19 with TRBJ2-1; no clear D gene. The CDR3 is 15 amino acids. Trimming removed 5 bases at V and 0 bases at J, with 11 bases between. Germline V gene data show CDR1 as LNHDA and CDR2 as SQIVND (reference sequence). The CDR3 DNA reads as TGTGCCAGTAGTCTCAACTCGCCCTCCTACAATGAGCAGTTCTTC. This codes for CASSLNSPSYNEQFF.

This clonotype occurred many times. V and J are TRBV7-2 and TRBJ1-5; no clear D gene. There are 14 residues in the CDR3. The V end lost 4 bases, the J end lost 5 bases, and 12 bases lay between the germline ends. Germline CDR1 is SGHTA and CDR2 is FQGNSA. As DNA, the CDR3 is TGTGCCAGCAGCTCTGGATTGGGAGATCAGCCCCAGCATTTT. Its translation: CASSSGLGDQPQHF.

There are many counts of this clonotype. This chain uses TRBV27 with TRBJ2-3, with 7 bases lining up with TRBD2. The CDR3 length is 16 residues. Germline V gene data show CDR1 as MNHEY and CDR2 as SMNVEV (reference sequence). Trimming took 1 base from V and 2 from J; bases not matched to a gene: 6. The CDR3 region is CASSLLGLRVTDTQYF. The CDR3 bases are TGTGCCAGCAGTTTATTGGGACTACGAGTCACAGATACGCAGTATTTT.

This clonotype was recorded many times. The CDR3 DNA reads TGCAGTGCTAGACCCACGGGACAGCCTAATGAAAAACTGTTTTTT. Its translation: CSARPTGQPNEKLFF. The chain links TRBV20-1 to TRBJ1-4; 7 bases align to TRBD1. The CDR3 is 15 residues long. Per the germline V gene, CDR1 is DFQATT and CDR2 is SNEGSKA (reference sequence). Trimming cost V 2 bases and J 3 bases; bases outside gene matches: 6.

The gene calls are TRBV6-2 or TRBV6-3 and TRBJ2-5; D gene unclear. V lost 7 bases and J 5 bases, leaving 11 bases between the germline ends. Germline V gives CDR1 MNHEY, CDR2 SVGEGT. This CDR3 has 12 amino acids. The CDR3 bases are TGTGCCAGCACCGGACGCTCGGAGACCCAGTACTTC. Translation: CASTGRSETQYF.

Ten or more counts support this clonotype. This rearrangement joins TRBV12-3 or TRBV12-4 to TRBJ2-2; 9 positions agree with TRBD1. The length of the CDR3 is 17 residues. The V and J ends lost 5 bases and 0 bases, in that order; junction bases with no gene match: 7. The CDR3 loop is CASSPDRGAANTGELFF. The DNA for the CDR3 is TGTGCCAGCAGTCCAGACAGGGGGGCTGCGAACACCGGGGAGCTGTTTTTT.

This clonotype was picked up many times. This rearrangement joins TRBV20-1 to TRBJ2-2; perhaps D is TRBD1 or TRBD2 (5 bases each). Trimming shortened V by 0 bases and J by 1 base, and 18 bases separated the two germline ends. Germline V lookup: CDR1 DFQATT, CDR2 SNEGSKA (reference sequence). The CDR3 has 18 amino acids. DNA for the CDR3: TGCAGTGCTAGAGATGCCCAAATCTGGGGGAGGAACACCGGGGAGCTGTTTTTT. Translation: CSARDAQIWGRNTGELFF.

This clonotype was observed many times. The chain couples TRBV20-1 to TRBJ1-6; a weak D match, TRBD1 (6 bases). Trimming left V 2 bases short and J 7 bases short, with 15 bases between. Germline lookup yields CDR1 DFQATT and CDR2 SNEGSKA (reference sequence). The CDR3 sequence is 15 residues long. CDR3 amino acids: CSARTGTQGNSPLHF. CDR3 nucleotide sequence: TGCAGTGCTAGAACAGGGACCCAGGGAAATTCACCCCTCCACTTT.

This clonotype was counted many times. The genes are TRBV27 and TRBJ2-1; TRBD2 agrees at 8 bases. Trimming cost V 5 bases and J 0 bases; bases outside gene matches: 3. This CDR3 spans 15 amino acids. The germline V gene encodes CDR1 MNHEY and CDR2 SMNVEV (reference sequence). The CDR3 DNA is TGTGCCAGCAGTAAAGCGGGGGCCTCCTACAATGAGCAGTTCTTC. It specifies CASSKAGASYNEQFF.

This clonotype came up many times. The V and J genes are TRBV5-1 and TRBJ2-3; the D is unclear. Germline CDR1 is SGHRS and CDR2 is YFSETQ. V lost 4 bases, J lost 0 bases, and 12 bases lay in between. CDR3 length: 15 residues. CDR3 sequence reads: CASSPRATSTDTQYF. For the CDR3, the DNA is TGCGCCAGCAGCCCTAGAGCGACTAGCACAGATACGCAGTATTTT. The variable domain in full, with the rest retrieved from reference TRBV5-1 and TRBJ2-3, is KAGVTQTPRYLIKTRGQQVTLSCSPISGHRSVSWYQQTPGQGLQFLFEYFSETQRNKGNFPGRFSGRQFSNSRSEMNVSTLELGDSALYLCASSPRATSTDTQYFGPGTRLTVL.

In this sample, this clonotype turned up many times. The CDR3 nucleotides are TGTGCCAGCCGGACTTCCGCCACAGATACGCAGTATTTT. Protein: CASRTSATDTQYF. The chain has TRBV12-3 or TRBV12-4 and TRBJ2-3; the D gene is possibly TRBD2 (5 bases). This CDR3 contains 13 residues. The V end was cut by 8 bases, the J end by 2 bases, with 11 bases between.

This clonotype was observed at least ten times. The chain carries TRBV16 and TRBJ1-4, with D possibly being TRBD1 (5 bases). The length of the CDR3 is 15 residues. Germline CDR1 is KGHSY and CDR2 is FQNENV. V shed 2 bases and J shed 4 bases, with 11 bases lying between them. The CDR3 DNA reads TGTGCCAGCAGCCAACCAGGGTCCTTTAATGAAAAACTGTTTTTT. Translating gives CASSQPGSFNEKLFF.

This clonotype showed up many times. V gene TRBV20-1 combines with J gene TRBJ1-1, with a weak D call TRBD1 (6 bases). Germline loops: CDR1 DFQATT, CDR2 SNEGSKA (reference sequence). Trimming shortened V by 1 base and J by 5 bases, and 17 bases separated the two germline ends. The CDR3 covers 15 residues. The CDR3 region has the DNA TGCAGTGCTAGAGGGGGGCTGAGGGTATGGACTGAAGCTTTCTTT. It yields the protein CSARGGLRVWTEAFF.

This clonotype was found many times. V is TRBV10-3 and J is TRBJ2-1; D may be TRBD2 (10 bases). Germline V lookup: CDR1 ENHRY, CDR2 SYGVKD. V was shortened by 3 bases and J by 7 bases, with 37 bases between the two germline ends. CDR3 length: 22 amino acids. The CDR3 DNA is TGTGCCATCAGTGAACCCCGCGCTGGACAGGGGAGTAGCGGGGGGCGTATGAATGAGCAGTTCTTC. It yields the protein CAISEPRAGQGSSGGRMNEQFF.

This clonotype occurred many times. The chain carries TRBV20-1 and TRBJ2-3, with 8 bases matching TRBD1. V shed 3 bases and J 3 bases; nucleotides not matched to a gene: 8. The length of the CDR3 is 15 residues. Germline CDR1 and CDR2: DFQATT and SNEGSKA (reference sequence). The DNA of the CDR3 is TGCAGTGCTAGTCCCGGGACAGGTGGTACAGATACGCAGTATTTT. Translated: CSASPGTGGTDTQYF.

The rearrangement uses TRBV7-2 and TRBJ2-3; D is uncertain. Deletions cut 3 bases from V and 2 bases from J, with 6 bases between. The length of the CDR3 is 13 residues. The V gene's germline CDR1 is SGHTA and CDR2 FQGNSA. In DNA form, the CDR3 reads TGTGCCAGCAGCTTTGGTAACACAGATACGCAGTATTTT. Encoded protein: CASSFGNTDTQYF. Complete variable domain (other parts from reference TRBV7-2 and TRBJ2-3): GAGVSQSPSNKVTEKGKDVELRCDPISGHTALYWYRQSLGQGLEFLIYFQGNSAPDKSGLPSDRFSAERTGGSVSTLTIQRTQQEDSAVYLCASSFGNTDTQYFGPGTRLTVL.

In its sample, this clonotype was seen many times. J is TRBJ2-3 and V is TRBV20-1; no definite D call. The CDR3 length is 12 residues. CDR1 and CDR2 (germline): DFQATT, SNEGSKA (reference sequence). As DNA, the CDR3 is TGCAGCGCACCCCATAGTGCAGATACGCAGTATTTT. Its protein is CSAPHSADTQYF.